This T cell receptor (beta chain) stems from a study of cytomegalovirus exposure and HLA in healthy donors. Amplification used 60 Vbeta primers and 13 Jbeta primers. The table came from immunoSEQ multiplex PCR; TCRdb's copy has only in-frame clones and leaves some out. The table lists 150,000 to 200,000 clones, about four fifths of them singletons. The origin of this receptor is a man aged 25-45 years in good health and CMV-seronegative. The sample consisted of PBMCs.

CDR3 residues: CSVRTDRVNYGYTF. DNA for the CDR3: TGCAGCGTCCGGACCGACAGGGTTAACTATGGCTACACCTTC. The V call is TRBV29-1, the J call TRBJ1-2; 7 bases are shared with TRBD1. This CDR3 is 14 amino acids long. With V trimmed by 6 bases and J by 1 base, 8 bases remained unmatched. Germline-derived CDR1 and CDR2 are SQVTM and ANQGSEA. The full variable domain, its missing parts supplied by reference TRBV29-1 and TRBJ1-2, is SAVISQKPSRDICQRGTSLTIQCQVDSQVTMMFWYRQQPGQSLTLIATANQGSEATYESGFVIDKFPISRPNLTFSTLTVSNMSPEDSSIYLCSVRTDRVNYGYTFGSGTRLTVV.